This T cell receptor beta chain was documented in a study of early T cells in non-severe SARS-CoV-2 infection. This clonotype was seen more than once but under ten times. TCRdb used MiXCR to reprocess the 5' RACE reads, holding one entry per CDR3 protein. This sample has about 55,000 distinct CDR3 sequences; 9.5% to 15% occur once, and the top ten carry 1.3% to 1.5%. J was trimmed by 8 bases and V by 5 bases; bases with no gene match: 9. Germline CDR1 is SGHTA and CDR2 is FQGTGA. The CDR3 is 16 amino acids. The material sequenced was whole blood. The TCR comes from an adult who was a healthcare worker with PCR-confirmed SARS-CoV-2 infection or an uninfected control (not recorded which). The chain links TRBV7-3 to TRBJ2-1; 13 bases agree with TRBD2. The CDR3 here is CASSPRLAGGWDEQFF. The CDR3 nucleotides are TGTGCCAGCAGCCCAAGACTAGCGGGGGGCTGGGATGAGCAGTTCTTC.